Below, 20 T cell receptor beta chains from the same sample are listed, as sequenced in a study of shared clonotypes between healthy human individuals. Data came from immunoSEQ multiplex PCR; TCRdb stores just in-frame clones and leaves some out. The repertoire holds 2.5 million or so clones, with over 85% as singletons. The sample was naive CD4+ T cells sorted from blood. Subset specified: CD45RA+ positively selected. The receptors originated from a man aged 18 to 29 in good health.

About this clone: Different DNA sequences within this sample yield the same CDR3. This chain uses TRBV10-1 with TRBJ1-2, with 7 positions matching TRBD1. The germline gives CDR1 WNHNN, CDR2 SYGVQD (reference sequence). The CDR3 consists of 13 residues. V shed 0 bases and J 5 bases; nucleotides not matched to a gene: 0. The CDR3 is CASSESTGYGYTF. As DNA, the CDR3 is TGCGCCAGCAGTGAGTCGACAGGGTATGGCTACACCTTC.

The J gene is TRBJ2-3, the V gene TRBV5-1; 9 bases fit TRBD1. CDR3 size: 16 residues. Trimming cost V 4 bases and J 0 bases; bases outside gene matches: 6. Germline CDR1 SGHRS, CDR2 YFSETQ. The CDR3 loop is CASSTLDRGSTDTQYF. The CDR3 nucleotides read TGCGCCAGCAGCACCCTGGACAGGGGTAGCACAGATACGCAGTATTTT.

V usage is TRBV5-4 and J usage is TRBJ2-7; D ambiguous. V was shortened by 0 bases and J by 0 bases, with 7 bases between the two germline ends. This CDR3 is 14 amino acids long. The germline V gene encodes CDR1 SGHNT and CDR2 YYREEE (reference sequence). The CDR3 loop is CASSLADVSYEQYF. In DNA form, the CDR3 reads TGTGCCAGCAGCTTGGCCGATGTCTCCTACGAGCAGTACTTC. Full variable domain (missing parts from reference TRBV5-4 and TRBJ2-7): ETGVTQSPTHLIKTRGQQVTLRCSSQSGHNTVSWYQQALGQGPQFIFQYYREEENGRGNFPPRFSGLQFPNYSSELNVNALELDDSALYLCASSLADVSYEQYFGPGTRLTVT.

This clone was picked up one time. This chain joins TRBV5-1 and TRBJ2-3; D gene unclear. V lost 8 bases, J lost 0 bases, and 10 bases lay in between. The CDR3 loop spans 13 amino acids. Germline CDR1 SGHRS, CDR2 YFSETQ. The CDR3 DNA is TGCGCCAGTCCCCCTAATAGCACAGATACGCAGTATTTT. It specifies CASPPNSTDTQYF. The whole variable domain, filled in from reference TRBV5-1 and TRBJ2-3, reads KAGVTQTPRYLIKTRGQQVTLSCSPISGHRSVSWYQQTPGQGLQFLFEYFSETQRNKGNFPGRFSGRQFSNSRSEMNVSTLELGDSALYLCASPPNSTDTQYFGPGTRLTVL.

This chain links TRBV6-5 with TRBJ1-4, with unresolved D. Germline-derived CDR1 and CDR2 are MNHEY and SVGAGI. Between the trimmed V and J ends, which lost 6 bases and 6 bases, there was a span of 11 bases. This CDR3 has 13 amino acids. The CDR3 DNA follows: TGTGCCAGCAGCCGCGCCGGCGATGAAAAACTGTTTTTT. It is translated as CASSRAGDEKLFF.

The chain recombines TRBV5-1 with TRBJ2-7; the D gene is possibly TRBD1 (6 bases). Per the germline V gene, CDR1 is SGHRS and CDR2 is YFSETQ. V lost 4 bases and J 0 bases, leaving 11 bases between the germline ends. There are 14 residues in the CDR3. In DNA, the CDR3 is TGCGCCAGCAGCGCTTCGGACAGCTCCTACGAGCAGTACTTC. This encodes CASSASDSSYEQYF.

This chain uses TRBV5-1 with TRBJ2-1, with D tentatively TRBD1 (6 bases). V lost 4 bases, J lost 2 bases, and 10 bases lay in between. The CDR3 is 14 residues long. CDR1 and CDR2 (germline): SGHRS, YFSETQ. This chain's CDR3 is CASSDQGTYNEQFF. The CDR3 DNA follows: TGCGCCAGCAGCGATCAGGGGACCTACAATGAGCAGTTCTTC.

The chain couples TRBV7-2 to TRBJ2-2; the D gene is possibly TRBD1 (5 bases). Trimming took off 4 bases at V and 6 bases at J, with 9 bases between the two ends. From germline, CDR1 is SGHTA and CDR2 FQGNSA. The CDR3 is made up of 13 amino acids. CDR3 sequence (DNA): TGTGCCAGCAGCTCTAGGGGTCCCGGGGAGCTGTTTTTT. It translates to CASSSRGPGELFF.

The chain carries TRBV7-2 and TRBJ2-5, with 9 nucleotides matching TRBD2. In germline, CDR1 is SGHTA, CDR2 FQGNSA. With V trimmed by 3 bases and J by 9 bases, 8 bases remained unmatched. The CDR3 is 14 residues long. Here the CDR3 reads CASSFSGSASAQYF. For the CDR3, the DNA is TGTGCCAGCAGCTTTAGCGGGAGTGCTTCGGCCCAGTACTTC. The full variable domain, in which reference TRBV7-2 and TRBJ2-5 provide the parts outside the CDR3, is GAGVSQSPSNKVTEKGKDVELRCDPISGHTALYWYRQSLGQGLEFLIYFQGNSAPDKSGLPSDRFSAERTGGSVSTLTIQRTQQEDSAVYLCASSFSGSASAQYFGPGTRLLVL.

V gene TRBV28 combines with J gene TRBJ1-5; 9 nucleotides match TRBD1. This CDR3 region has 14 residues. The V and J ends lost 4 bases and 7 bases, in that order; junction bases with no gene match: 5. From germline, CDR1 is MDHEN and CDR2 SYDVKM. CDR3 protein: CASSSQGARQPQHF. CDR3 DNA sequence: TGTGCCAGCAGTTCACAGGGGGCCCGACAGCCCCAGCATTTT. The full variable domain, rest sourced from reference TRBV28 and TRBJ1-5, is DVKVTQSSRYLVKRTGEKVFLECVQDMDHENMFWYRQDPGLGLRLIYFSYDVKMKEKGDIPEGYSVSREKKERFSLILESASTNQTSMYLCASSSQGARQPQHFGDGTRLSIL.

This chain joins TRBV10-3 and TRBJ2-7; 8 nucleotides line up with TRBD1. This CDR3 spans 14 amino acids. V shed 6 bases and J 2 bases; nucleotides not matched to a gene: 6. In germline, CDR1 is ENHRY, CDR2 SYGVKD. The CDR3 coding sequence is TGTGCCATCAGGGACAGGGTAAGCACCTACGAGCAGTACTTC. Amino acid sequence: CAIRDRVSTYEQYF.

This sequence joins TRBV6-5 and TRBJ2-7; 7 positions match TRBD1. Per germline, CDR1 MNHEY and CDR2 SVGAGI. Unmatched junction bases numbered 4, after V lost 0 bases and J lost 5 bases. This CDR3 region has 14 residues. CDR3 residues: CASSYSGTVHEQYF. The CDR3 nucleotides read TGTGCCAGCAGTTACTCCGGGACAGTCCACGAGCAGTACTTC.

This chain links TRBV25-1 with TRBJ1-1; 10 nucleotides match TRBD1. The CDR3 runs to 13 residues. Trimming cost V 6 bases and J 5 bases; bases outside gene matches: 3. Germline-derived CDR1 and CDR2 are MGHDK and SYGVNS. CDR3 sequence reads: CASRWTGGTEAFF. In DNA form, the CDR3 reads TGTGCCAGCAGATGGACAGGGGGGACTGAAGCTTTCTTT.

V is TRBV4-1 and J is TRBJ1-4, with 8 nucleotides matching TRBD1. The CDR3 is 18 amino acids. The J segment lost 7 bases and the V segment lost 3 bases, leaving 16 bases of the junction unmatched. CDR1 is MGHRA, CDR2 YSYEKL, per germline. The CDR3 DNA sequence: TGCGCCAGCAGCCAGCCAGGGGGCGCAAGCCCCCTTGGTGAAAAACTGTTTTTT. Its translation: CASSQPGGASPLGEKLFF.

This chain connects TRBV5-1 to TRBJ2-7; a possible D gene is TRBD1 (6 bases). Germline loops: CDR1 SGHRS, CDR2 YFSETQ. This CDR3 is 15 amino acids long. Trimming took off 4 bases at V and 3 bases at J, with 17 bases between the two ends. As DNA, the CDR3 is TGCGCCAGCAGCCTCATTCGGTCAGGGGACTACGAGCAGTACTTC. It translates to CASSLIRSGDYEQYF.

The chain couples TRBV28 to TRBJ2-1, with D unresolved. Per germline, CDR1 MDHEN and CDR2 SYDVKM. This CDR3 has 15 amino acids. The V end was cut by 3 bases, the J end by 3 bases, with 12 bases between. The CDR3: CASSFVGLLYNEQFF. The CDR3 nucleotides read TGTGCCAGCAGTTTCGTAGGTCTCCTCTACAATGAGCAGTTCTTC. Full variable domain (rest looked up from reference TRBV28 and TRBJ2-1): DVKVTQSSRYLVKRTGEKVFLECVQDMDHENMFWYRQDPGLGLRLIYFSYDVKMKEKGDIPEGYSVSREKKERFSLILESASTNQTSMYLCASSFVGLLYNEQFFGPGTRLTVL.

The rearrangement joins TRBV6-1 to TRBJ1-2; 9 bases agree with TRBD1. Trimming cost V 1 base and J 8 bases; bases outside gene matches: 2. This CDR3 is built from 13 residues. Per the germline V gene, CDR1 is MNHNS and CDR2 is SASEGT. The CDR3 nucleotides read TGTGCCAGCAGTGAAGTGGGGACAGGGGGCTACACCTTC. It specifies CASSEVGTGGYTF.

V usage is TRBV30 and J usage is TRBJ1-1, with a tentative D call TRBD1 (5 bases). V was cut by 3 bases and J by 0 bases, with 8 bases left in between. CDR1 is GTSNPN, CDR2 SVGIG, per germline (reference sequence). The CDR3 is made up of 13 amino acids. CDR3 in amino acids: CAWRRQMNTEAFF. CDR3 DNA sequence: TGTGCCTGGAGGCGACAGATGAACACTGAAGCTTTCTTT.

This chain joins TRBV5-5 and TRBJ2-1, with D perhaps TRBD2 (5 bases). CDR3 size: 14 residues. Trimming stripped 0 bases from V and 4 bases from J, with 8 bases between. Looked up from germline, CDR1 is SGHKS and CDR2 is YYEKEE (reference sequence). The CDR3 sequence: CASSLERLYNEQFF. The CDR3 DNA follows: TGTGCCAGCAGCTTGGAGCGGCTTTACAATGAGCAGTTCTTC.

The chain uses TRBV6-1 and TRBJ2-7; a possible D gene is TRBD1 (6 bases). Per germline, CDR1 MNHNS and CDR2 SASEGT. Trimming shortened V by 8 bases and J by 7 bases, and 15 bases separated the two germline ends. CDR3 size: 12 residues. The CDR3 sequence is CASDDRFGEQYF. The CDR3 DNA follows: TGTGCCAGCGATGACAGGTTCGGAGAGCAGTACTTC.